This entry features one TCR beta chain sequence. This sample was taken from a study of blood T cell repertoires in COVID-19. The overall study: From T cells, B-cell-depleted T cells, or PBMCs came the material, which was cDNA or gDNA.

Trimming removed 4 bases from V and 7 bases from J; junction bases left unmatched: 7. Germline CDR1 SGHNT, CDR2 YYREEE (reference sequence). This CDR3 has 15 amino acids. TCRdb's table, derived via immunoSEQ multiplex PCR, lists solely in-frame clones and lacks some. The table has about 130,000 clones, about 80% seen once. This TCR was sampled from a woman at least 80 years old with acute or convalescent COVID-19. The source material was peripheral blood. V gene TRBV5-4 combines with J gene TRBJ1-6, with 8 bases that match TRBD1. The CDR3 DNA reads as TGTGCCAGCAGCGGATGGACAGGGCCAAATTCACCCCTCCACTTT. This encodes CASSGWTGPNSPLHF.